In this sample, the clone carrying this TCR delta chain is medium-sized. These data are taken from a study of gamma-delta chains in newborns, infants, children. At the level of the study: Polyclonal expansion of innate γδ T cells after birth follows microbial exposure.

The V gene end was trimmed by 2 bases and the J gene end by 0 bases; junction bases not matched to a gene: 16. CDR3 length equals 20 residues. The germline V gene has CDR1 TVYSNPD and CDR2 GDNSRS (reference sequence). TCRdb reanalysed the reads via CATT. The sample records around 6,000 delta-chain clones, around 1.9% being singletons. The TCR was taken from a child who was a newborn, infant or young child, either healthy, febrile or measles-vaccinated (not recorded which). The sequencing sample was made of blood. The rearrangement joins TRDV3 to TRDJ3; 7 bases map to TRDD3. CDR3 protein: CAFVGTGERRSSWDTRQMFF. The DNA for the CDR3 is TGTGCCTTTGTCGGAACTGGGGAACGACGAAGCTCCTGGGACACCCGACAGATGTTTTTC.